What follows is one TCR beta chain and its context. Its antigen is undetermined. The CDR3 is 13 residues long. Germline trimming cut 5 bases from V and 4 bases from J; bases unmatched to any gene: 4. CDR1 LGHNT and CDR2 FRNRAP come from the germline V gene. The data are from a study of radiotherapy plus CTLA-4 blockade in lung cancer. The overall study: Disease control was present in 25% to 35% of patients, and objective responses in around 18%.

The data were produced by immunoSEQ multiplex PCR, yet TCRdb's version contains in-frame clones alone and is incomplete. This repertoire shows about 39,000 clones, just under 80% found once; its top ten account for more than 20%. Those patients who had chemo-refractory metastatic non-small-cell lung cancer were given focal radiation along with CTLA-4 blockade through ipilimumab. Findings and limits, study-wide: Radiotherapy plus ipilimumab was followed by expansion in blood of tumor-derived TCR clones. Interferon-beta, together with early blood T cell clone dynamics, reportedly best predicted response.

The specimen comprised peripheral blood, sampled from a patient treated with radiotherapy plus ipilimumab. The chain combines TRBV12-5 with TRBJ2-5; TRBD2 aligns across 7 bases. This TCR derives from a human donor with non-small cell lung cancer that progressed on radiotherapy plus ipilimumab. CDR3 sequence reads: CASGPSGVETQYF. The CDR3 coding sequence is TGTGCTAGTGGTCCCAGCGGGGTAGAGACCCAGTACTTC. Looking up the rest from reference TRBV12-5 and TRBJ2-5 gives the full variable domain: DARVTQTPRHKVTEMGQEVTMRCQPILGHNTVFWYRQTMMQGLELLAYFRNRAPLDDSGMPKDRFSAEMPDATLATLKIQPSEPRDSAVYFCASGPSGVETQYFGPGTRLLVL.